A selection of T cell receptor beta chains follows, all from one sample in a study of T-cell memory formation after mild COVID-19. MiXCR, run by TCRdb on the 5' RACE reads, gives a single entry per CDR3 protein. This table has more than 450,000 distinct CDR3 sequences, roughly 18% appearing once. Sequenced: PBMCs or a T cell subset sorted from them (not recorded which). The receptors shown here come from an adult woman who had mild COVID-19 (a few samples of this study predate the infection). Cell type and time point are not known. CDR3s include the opening cysteine and the closing phenylalanine or tryptophan. D genes are given only for firm matches. Only some rows state a clone size, as once, few, many or a class for expanded clones.

abundance: few
j_gene: TRBJ1-1
v_gene: TRBV27
d_gene: .
CDR3nt: TGTGCCAGCAGTTTATTTGTGAACACTGAAGCTTTCTTT
CDR3aa: CASSLFVNTEAFF

abundance: .
j_gene: TRBJ2-5
v_gene: TRBV10-3
d_gene: .
CDR3nt: TGTGCCATCAGTGAGGGCACCGTTTGGCAAGAGACCCAGTACTTC
CDR3aa: CAISEGTVWQETQYF

abundance: few
j_gene: TRBJ2-1
v_gene: TRBV5-5
d_gene: .
CDR3nt: TGTGCCAGCAGTTCCGGACCGAGCTCCTACAATGAGCAGTTCTTC
CDR3aa: CASSSGPSSYNEQFF

abundance: .
j_gene: TRBJ2-1
v_gene: TRBV5-6
d_gene: TRBD2
CDR3nt: TGTGCCAGCAGCTCCGGCGGGAGTTTCCATACGGTCAATAGTGAGCAGTTCTTC
CDR3aa: CASSSGGSFHTVNSEQFF

abundance: few
j_gene: TRBJ1-2
v_gene: TRBV7-3
d_gene: TRBD1
CDR3nt: TGTGCCAGCAGCTCCATTGTGGGACAGGTTAATGGCTACACCTTC
CDR3aa: CASSSIVGQVNGYTF

abundance: many
j_gene: TRBJ2-3
v_gene: TRBV11-2
d_gene: .
CDR3nt: TGTGCCAGCAGCGTACAGGACGGAAGCCTCACAGATACGCAGTATTTT
CDR3aa: CASSVQDGSLTDTQYF

abundance: many
j_gene: TRBJ2-5
v_gene: TRBV15
d_gene: .
CDR3nt: TGTGCCACCAGCAGAGTGGCGGGTTGGGACGAGACCCAGTACTTC
CDR3aa: CATSRVAGWDETQYF

abundance: few
j_gene: TRBJ2-2
v_gene: TRBV5-1
d_gene: TRBD2
CDR3nt: TGCGCCAGCAGCCGGGGGGGGACACCGAACACCGGGGAGCTGTTTTTT
CDR3aa: CASSRGGTPNTGELFF

abundance: .
j_gene: TRBJ1-6
v_gene: TRBV6-1
d_gene: TRBD1
CDR3nt: TGTGCCAGCAGTGCGACAGGGAGAGTCTCACCCCTCCACTTT
CDR3aa: CASSATGRVSPLHF

abundance: .
j_gene: TRBJ2-3
v_gene: TRBV7-9
d_gene: .
CDR3nt: TGTGCCAGCACCGCGAGGAGGGGTGAAGATACGCAGTATTTT
CDR3aa: CASTARRGEDTQYF

abundance: .
j_gene: TRBJ2-2
v_gene: TRBV20-1
d_gene: .
CDR3nt: TGCAGTGCTAGTATGACCGGGGAGCTGTTTTTT
CDR3aa: CSASMTGELFF

abundance: .
j_gene: TRBJ2-7
v_gene: TRBV30
d_gene: TRBD2
CDR3nt: TGTGCCTGGAGTACCAAGCGGGGGAGCTCCTACGAGCAGTACTTC
CDR3aa: CAWSTKRGSSYEQYF

abundance: .
j_gene: TRBJ2-7
v_gene: TRBV24-1
d_gene: TRBD2
CDR3nt: TGTGCCACCAGTGATCGGACTAGCGGGAGTGGCTACGAGCAGTACTTC
CDR3aa: CATSDRTSGSGYEQYF

abundance: .
j_gene: TRBJ2-5
v_gene: TRBV9
d_gene: TRBD1
CDR3nt: TGTGCCAGCAGCACAGTGACAGGGGGAAGAGTGGAGACCCAGTACTTC
CDR3aa: CASSTVTGGRVETQYF

abundance: .
j_gene: TRBJ1-2
v_gene: TRBV11-3
d_gene: .
CDR3nt: TGTGCCAGCTCCCTTGGCTACACCTTC
CDR3aa: CASSLGYTF

abundance: few
j_gene: TRBJ1-2
v_gene: TRBV24-1
d_gene: .
CDR3nt: TGTGCCACCAGTGATTTGGGAGGCTATGGCTACACCTTC
CDR3aa: CATSDLGGYGYTF

abundance: .
j_gene: TRBJ2-7
v_gene: TRBV7-6
d_gene: TRBD2
CDR3nt: TGTGCCAGCAGCCGCATAGGCGGGAGCGAAAACGAGCAGTACTTC
CDR3aa: CASSRIGGSENEQYF

abundance: few
j_gene: TRBJ2-2
v_gene: TRBV11-2
d_gene: .
CDR3nt: TGTGCCAGCAGCTTAGGAGCGGCATCCGGGGAGCTGTTTTTT
CDR3aa: CASSLGAASGELFF

abundance: few
j_gene: TRBJ1-1
v_gene: TRBV6-5
d_gene: TRBD1
CDR3nt: TGTGCCAGCACAAAGGCTTACAGGGGCGGGAACACTGAAGCTTTCTTT
CDR3aa: CASTKAYRGGNTEAFF

abundance: .
j_gene: TRBJ1-1
v_gene: TRBV3-1
d_gene: .
CDR3nt: TGTGCCAGCAGCCCTAAGGGGACACTGAACACTGAAGCTTTCTTT
CDR3aa: CASSPKGTLNTEAFF

abundance: few
j_gene: TRBJ2-3
v_gene: TRBV7-8
d_gene: .
CDR3nt: TGTGCCAGCAGCTTGGGGCCTTTGGGTTCCACAGATACGCAGTATTTT
CDR3aa: CASSLGPLGSTDTQYF

abundance: .
j_gene: TRBJ2-7
v_gene: TRBV5-5
d_gene: .
CDR3nt: TGTGCCAGCAGCTTGGCCGAAGTGACCTACAAGCAGTACTTC
CDR3aa: CASSLAEVTYKQYF

abundance: many
j_gene: TRBJ2-4
v_gene: TRBV7-9
d_gene: .
CDR3nt: TGTGCCAGCAGAGATGCAACTACCCGCATTCAGTACTTC
CDR3aa: CASRDATTRIQYF

abundance: .
j_gene: TRBJ2-1
v_gene: TRBV24-1
d_gene: .
CDR3nt: TGTGCCACCAGTGATCCGACAGCAGGGGGGTTGTGGAATGAGCAGTTCTTC
CDR3aa: CATSDPTAGGLWNEQFF

abundance: .
j_gene: TRBJ2-3
v_gene: TRBV27
d_gene: .
CDR3nt: TGTGCCAGCAGGGGAACGGGCAACAAAAGGGATACGCAGTATTTT
CDR3aa: CASRGTGNKRDTQYF

abundance: few
j_gene: TRBJ2-7
v_gene: TRBV7-9
d_gene: .
CDR3nt: TGTGCCAGCAGCTTAGAAATCGGTCCAGTCTACGAGCAGTACTTC
CDR3aa: CASSLEIGPVYEQYF

abundance: few
j_gene: TRBJ1-2
v_gene: TRBV24-1
d_gene: .
CDR3nt: TGTGCCACCAGTGATCCTCGGACAGTAAGCGGCTACACCTTC
CDR3aa: CATSDPRTVSGYTF

abundance: .
j_gene: TRBJ1-2
v_gene: TRBV20-1
d_gene: .
CDR3nt: TGCAGTGCTAGGCGGAGAGAGGGAAACGGCTATGGCTACACCTTC
CDR3aa: CSARRREGNGYGYTF

abundance: .
j_gene: TRBJ1-1
v_gene: TRBV24-1
d_gene: .
CDR3nt: TGTGCCACCAGTAATGGGGGGGGAACTGAAGCTTTCTTT
CDR3aa: CATSNGGGTEAFF

abundance: few
j_gene: TRBJ2-7
v_gene: TRBV12-3/TRBV12-4
d_gene: .
CDR3nt: TGTGCCAGCAGAGGGACTTTATACGAGCAGTACTTC
CDR3aa: CASRGTLYEQYF

abundance: few
j_gene: TRBJ1-1
v_gene: TRBV6-5
d_gene: .
CDR3nt: TGTGCCAGCAGTCATACAGGGTTCACTGAAGCTTTCTTT
CDR3aa: CASSHTGFTEAFF

abundance: many
j_gene: TRBJ1-1
v_gene: TRBV20-1
d_gene: .
CDR3nt: TGCAGTTCCGGTCCTCCAGGGACACACACTGAAGCTTTCTTT
CDR3aa: CSSGPPGTHTEAFF

abundance: .
j_gene: TRBJ2-1
v_gene: TRBV29-1
d_gene: .
CDR3nt: TGCAGCGTTGCGAGGGAAATCTACAATGAGCAGTTCTTC
CDR3aa: CSVAREIYNEQFF

abundance: .
j_gene: TRBJ2-3
v_gene: TRBV5-4
d_gene: TRBD2
CDR3nt: TGTGCCAGCATGGGGACTAGCGGGGGGGCTTTCGAAGATACGCAGTATTTT
CDR3aa: CASMGTSGGAFEDTQYF

abundance: .
j_gene: TRBJ1-1
v_gene: TRBV25-1
d_gene: .
CDR3nt: TGTGCCAGCAGGCTGGATGGCACTGAAGCTTTCTTT
CDR3aa: CASRLDGTEAFF

abundance: few
j_gene: TRBJ2-1
v_gene: TRBV12-3/TRBV12-4
d_gene: .
CDR3nt: TGTGCCAGCAGCATCGGATGGGCAGGGGACAATGAGCAGTTCTTC
CDR3aa: CASSIGWAGDNEQFF

abundance: .
j_gene: TRBJ2-2
v_gene: TRBV14
d_gene: TRBD2
CDR3nt: TGTGCCAGCAGCCAAGTCGGGACTAGTTCGGTCGGGGAGCTGTTTTTT
CDR3aa: CASSQVGTSSVGELFF

abundance: .
j_gene: TRBJ2-7
v_gene: TRBV7-3
d_gene: .
CDR3nt: TGTGCCAGCAGCCACGAGACGGGCTACGAGCAGTACTTC
CDR3aa: CASSHETGYEQYF

abundance: few
j_gene: TRBJ1-2
v_gene: TRBV6-1
d_gene: .
CDR3nt: TGTGCCAGCAGTGGCTTGAAGGGACCCAACTATGGCTACACCTTC
CDR3aa: CASSGLKGPNYGYTF

abundance: .
j_gene: TRBJ2-3
v_gene: TRBV4-1
d_gene: TRBD2
CDR3nt: TGCGCCAGCAGCCGACTGACTAGCGGGGATGGTGCAGATACGCAGTATTTT
CDR3aa: CASSRLTSGDGADTQYF

abundance: .
j_gene: TRBJ2-3
v_gene: TRBV12-5
d_gene: .
CDR3nt: TGTGCTAGTGGTTTGGAAGGGTGGCCAGATACGCAGTATTTT
CDR3aa: CASGLEGWPDTQYF

abundance: few
j_gene: TRBJ1-2
v_gene: TRBV7-9
d_gene: .
CDR3nt: TGTGCCAGCAGCTTAGGACAGACACTTCGGGGCTATGGCTACACCTTC
CDR3aa: CASSLGQTLRGYGYTF

abundance: .
j_gene: TRBJ1-6
v_gene: TRBV20-1
d_gene: .
CDR3nt: TGCAGTGCTAGAGATGGTGAGAATTCACCCCTCCACTTT
CDR3aa: CSARDGENSPLHF

abundance: many
j_gene: TRBJ2-3
v_gene: TRBV15
d_gene: TRBD2
CDR3nt: TGTGCCACCAGCCCCCACCGCGGGGGAAGTAAGGATACGCAGTATTTT
CDR3aa: CATSPHRGGSKDTQYF

abundance: many
j_gene: TRBJ1-2
v_gene: TRBV7-2
d_gene: .
CDR3nt: TGTGCCAGCAGCTTCGACAGTAACTATGGCTACACCTTC
CDR3aa: CASSFDSNYGYTF

abundance: few
j_gene: TRBJ1-2
v_gene: TRBV20-1
d_gene: .
CDR3nt: TGCAGTGCTAGAGATCAGCGCAACTATGGCTACACCTTC
CDR3aa: CSARDQRNYGYTF

abundance: .
j_gene: TRBJ1-2
v_gene: TRBV6-6
d_gene: .
CDR3nt: TGTGCCAGCAGGGACAACCGCCGGCAGGGTCACGATGGCTACACCTTC
CDR3aa: CASRDNRRQGHDGYTF

abundance: .
j_gene: TRBJ2-7
v_gene: TRBV7-9
d_gene: .
CDR3nt: TGTGCCAGCAGCTCACCCACGACTCCCGAGCAGTACTTC
CDR3aa: CASSSPTTPEQYF

abundance: many
j_gene: TRBJ2-5
v_gene: TRBV18
d_gene: TRBD1
CDR3nt: TGTGCCAGCTCACCGACAGGGCGGCAAGAGACCCAGTACTTC
CDR3aa: CASSPTGRQETQYF

abundance: .
j_gene: TRBJ2-7
v_gene: TRBV11-2
d_gene: TRBD2
CDR3nt: TGTGCCAGCAGCCCTGAGCGACTAGCGGGAGGGGACGAGCAGTACTTC
CDR3aa: CASSPERLAGGDEQYF